This TCR beta chain was documented in a study of yellow fever vaccine responses in identical twins. On this clonotype itself: As yet, its antigen is unknown.

One entry per CDR3 protein, called by TCRdb with MiXCR from the RT-PCR reads. The table records 30,000 to 40,000 distinct CDR3 sequences, more than 50% of them present only once. Study-wide points: Reportedly, the T cell response mounted by twins to vaccine seemed partly convergent, partly personalized.

Germline CDR1 reads KGHDR; CDR2 reads SFDVKD. Trimming stripped 4 bases from V and 8 bases from J, with 10 bases between. There are 13 residues in the CDR3. Sample: T cells from blood (PBMCs), unsorted or a sorted subset (not recorded which), taken before or after yellow fever vaccination (not recorded which). The rearrangement links TRBV24-1 to TRBJ2-2; D ambiguous. This receptor was obtained from a woman under 30 who received the yellow fever vaccine. CDR3 nucleotide sequence: TGTGCCACCAGTGACCCCGTTGGAGGGGAGCTGTTTTTT. The encoded protein is CATSDPVGGELFF.